Here is one T cell receptor (beta chain) with its context. No antigen is known for it. The data stem from a study of T cell responses to AZD1222 COVID-19 vaccine. CDR1 and CDR2 from the germline V gene are MNHEY and SMNVEV (reference sequence). Trimming left V 4 bases short and J 5 bases short, with 11 bases between. The CDR3 is 13 residues long. Libraries were prepared by immunoSEQ multiplex PCR; TCRdb keeps only in-frame clonotypes and omits some of them. The sample carries around 130,000 clones, more than 85% recorded once. Study findings and constraints: Just a handful of people given AZD1222 tested seropositive at baseline. The donor cohort was predominantly white British with a female majority, and clonal diversity may have been underestimated. Nearly half of spike-specific TCRs reportedly target unmutated variant regions.

This receptor was obtained from an adult in good health. V is TRBV27 and J is TRBJ1-1, with no clear D. The sample was peripheral blood, taken on day 0 of AZD1222 vaccination. Here the CDR3 DNA reads TGTGCCAGCAGTTCCAATCGGTGGACTGAAGCTTTCTTT. Its protein product is CASSSNRWTEAFF.